Sequencing of this TCR beta chain was carried out in a study of T-cell reconstitution after alpha-beta-depleted transplantation in children listed by TCRdb under 2016. Regarding the research as a whole: The study quantitatively tracked T-cell immune reconstitution after TCRalphabeta/CD19-depleted allogeneic hematopoietic cell transplantation in children using TCR repertoire profiling.

The CDR3 sequence holds 16 residues, the cysteine and phenylalanine included. Here the CDR3 DNA is all that survives: 48 bases in frame from base 1. Per the germline V gene (reference sequence), DFQATT is the CDR1 and SNEGSKA is the CDR2. At the junction V is shortened by 3 bases and J by 0 bases; bases outside the gene matches: 7. This clonotype was seen a handful of times. Its antigen remains unidentified. Base qualities were left out, and no much larger clone turns up one base away. Libraries were built with PCR. Instrument used: Illumina HiSeq 2500. Molecular barcoding was employed in the preparation of TCR libraries, with unique molecular identifiers being used to normalize TCRbeta repertoire quantification. TCRdb reanalyzed the raw reads on its own, using fastp at Q25 for trimming and MiXCR for clone calling, and kept in-frame beta chains. Identical CDR3 proteins give one entry, which carries the most common genes and DNA. The sample table contains 500,000 or so distinct CDR3 sequences; only one count was recorded for approximately 32% of them. The ten largest clones add up to 2.4% of the sample.

The chain uses TRBV20-1 and TRBJ2-1, with TRBD2 identical over 8 junction bases. The sample here was PBMCs from the stem cell graft donor, taken from the stem cell graft. The sequence was collected from a human donor who donated a stem cell graft to a child with aplastic anemia. The CDR3 region reads CSASFREGLSYNEQFF. The DNA sequence reads TGCAGTGCTAGTTTCCGGGAGGGCCTCTCCTACAATGAGCAGTTCTTC.